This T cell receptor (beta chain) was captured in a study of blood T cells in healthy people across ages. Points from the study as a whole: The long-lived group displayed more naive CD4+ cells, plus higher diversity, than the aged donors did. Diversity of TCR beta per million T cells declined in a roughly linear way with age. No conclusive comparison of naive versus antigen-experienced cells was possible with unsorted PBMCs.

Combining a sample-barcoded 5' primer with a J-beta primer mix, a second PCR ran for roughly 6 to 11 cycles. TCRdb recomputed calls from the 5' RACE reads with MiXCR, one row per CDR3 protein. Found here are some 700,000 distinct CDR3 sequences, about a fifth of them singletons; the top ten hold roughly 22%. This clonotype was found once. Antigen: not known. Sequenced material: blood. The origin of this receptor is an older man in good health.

CDR3 residues: CASSPRLSGTNEQFF. The CDR3 DNA reads as TGCGCCAGCAGCCCCAGGCTTAGCGGGACAAATGAGCAGTTCTTC. This rearrangement joins TRBV4-1 to TRBJ2-1; 8 nucleotides match TRBD2. J lost 7 bases, V lost 4 bases, and 9 bases had no gene match. CDR3 size: 15 residues. Germline assignment: CDR1 MGHRA and CDR2 YSYEKL.